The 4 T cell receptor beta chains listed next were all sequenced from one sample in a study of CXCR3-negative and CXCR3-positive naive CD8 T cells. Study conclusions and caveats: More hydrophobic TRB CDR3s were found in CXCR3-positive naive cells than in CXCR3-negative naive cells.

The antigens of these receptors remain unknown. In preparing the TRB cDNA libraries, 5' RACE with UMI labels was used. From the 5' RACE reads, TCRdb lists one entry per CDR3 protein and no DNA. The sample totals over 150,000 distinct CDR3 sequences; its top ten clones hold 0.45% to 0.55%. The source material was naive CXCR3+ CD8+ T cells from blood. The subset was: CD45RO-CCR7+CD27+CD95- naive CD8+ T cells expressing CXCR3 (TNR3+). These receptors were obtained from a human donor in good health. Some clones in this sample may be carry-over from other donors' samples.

CDR3 loop: CASSPGPSGGYQETQYF. This rearrangement joins TRBV7-9 to TRBJ2-5; there is no DNA to check the TCRdb D call of TRBD2. This CDR3 region has 17 residues. Germline-derived CDR1 and CDR2 are SEHNR and FQNEAQ (reference sequence). Complete variable domain (other parts from reference TRBV7-9 and TRBJ2-5): DTGVSQNPRHKITKRGQNVTFRCDPISEHNRLYWYRQTLGQGPEFLTYFQNEAQLEKSRLLSDRFSAERPKGSFSTLEIQRTEQGDSAMYLCASSPGPSGGYQETQYFGPGTRLLVL.

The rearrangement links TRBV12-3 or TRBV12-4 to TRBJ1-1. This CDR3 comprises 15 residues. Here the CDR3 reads CASSPRPDKTGEAFF.

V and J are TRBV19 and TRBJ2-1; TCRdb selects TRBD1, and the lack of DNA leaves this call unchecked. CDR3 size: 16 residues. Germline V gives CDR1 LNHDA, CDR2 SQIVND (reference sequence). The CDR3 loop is CASTVGQTPTYNEQFF.

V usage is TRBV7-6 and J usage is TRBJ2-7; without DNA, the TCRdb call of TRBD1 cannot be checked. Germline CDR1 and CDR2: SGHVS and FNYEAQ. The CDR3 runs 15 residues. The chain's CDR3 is CASSLALDGRLEQYF.